The 20 T cell receptor beta chains listed next were all sequenced from one sample in a study of CD8 T cells in Susac syndrome. Reverse transcription of roughly 0.5 to 1 ug RNA was performed with random hexamers. Each CDR3 protein gets one entry after TCRdb re-called the immunoSEQ multiplex PCR reads with MiXCR. The sample includes 250,000 to 300,000 distinct CDR3 sequences, about 88% of them seen just once. The specimen sequenced was CD8+ T cells from PBMCs. All receptors come from a human donor with multiple sclerosis.

The V and J genes are TRBV27 and TRBJ1-4; D unclear. V dropped 3 bases and J dropped 8 bases, with 13 bases sitting between them. Germline lookup yields CDR1 MNHEY and CDR2 SMNVEV (reference sequence). The CDR3 runs to 14 residues. The CDR3 region is CASSFGQRGEKLFF. CDR3 nucleotides: TGTGCCAGCAGTTTCGGGCAGCGTGGGGAAAAACTGTTTTTT.

The chain has TRBV7-9 and TRBJ1-3; D gene unclear. V shed 3 bases and J shed 0 bases, with 12 bases lying between them. Germline loops: CDR1 SEHNR, CDR2 FQNEAQ (reference sequence). The length of the CDR3 is 16 residues. The CDR3 nucleotides are TGTGCCAGCAGCTTTTACCAGAGTGGCTCTGGAAACACCATATATTTT. Translation gives CASSFYQSGSGNTIYF.

This clonotype was observed a few times. The chain couples TRBV7-9 to TRBJ2-7; 8 positions match TRBD2. This CDR3 comprises 17 residues. Germline V lookup: CDR1 SEHNR, CDR2 FQNEAQ (reference sequence). With 5 bases clipped from V and 2 bases from J, the junction kept 14 bases outside the gene matches. The CDR3 is CASSPYHQLAATYEQYF. CDR3 nucleotide sequence: TGTGCCAGCAGCCCTTATCACCAACTAGCGGCCACCTACGAGCAGTACTTC.

This clonotype was counted a single time. The rearrangement joins TRBV10-3 to TRBJ2-7, with 9 bases matching TRBD1. Germline V gene lookup returns CDR1 ENHRY and CDR2 SYGVKD. The CDR3 is 13 residues long. Trimming cost V 2 bases and J 6 bases; bases outside gene matches: 2. The CDR3, as DNA: TGTGCCATCAGTGAGACAGGGGGCTTCGAGCAGTACTTC. It translates to CAISETGGFEQYF.

The chain joins TRBV7-2 to TRBJ2-3; weak D call: TRBD2 (5 bases). The V and J ends lost 3 bases and 2 bases respectively, with 9 bases between them. Germline V gene lookup returns CDR1 SGHTA and CDR2 FQGNSA. The CDR3 length is 14 residues. CDR3 sequence (DNA): TGTGCCAGCAGCTTTCTGACTAACACAGATACGCAGTATTTT. It is translated as CASSFLTNTDTQYF.

V gene TRBV4-1 combines with J gene TRBJ1-2; D is unresolved. Germline CDR1 and CDR2: MGHRA and YSYEKL. Trimming took off 5 bases at V and 7 bases at J, with 23 bases between the two ends. The CDR3 consists of 16 residues. The CDR3 is CASSFIDKGKVRGYTF. The CDR3, as DNA: TGCGCCAGCAGCTTTATAGATAAGGGAAAGGTCCGTGGCTACACCTTC.

The chain has TRBV10-3 and TRBJ1-1; D unclear. Trimming shortened V by 2 bases and J by 7 bases, and 20 bases separated the two germline ends. Germline V gene data show CDR1 as ENHRY and CDR2 as SYGVKD. The CDR3 extends over 16 amino acids. CDR3 residues: CAISENFRAPEIEAFF. The CDR3 region has the DNA TGTGCCATCAGTGAGAATTTCCGGGCTCCGGAGATTGAAGCTTTCTTT.

The V gene is TRBV30, the J gene TRBJ2-7; the match to TRBD2 covers 8 bases. V gave up 1 base and J gave up 4 bases; unmatched junction bases: 3. The CDR3 loop spans 13 amino acids. Germline CDR1 is GTSNPN and CDR2 is SVGIG (reference sequence). Written as DNA, the CDR3 is TGTGCCTGGAGTGCTAGCGGGTATTACGAGCAGTACTTC. Amino acids: CAWSASGYYEQYF.

This chain connects TRBV9 to TRBJ2-6; no definite D call. The germline V and J ends were trimmed by 0 bases and 0 bases, with 10 bases remaining between them. This CDR3 contains 17 residues. Germline assignment: CDR1 SGDLS and CDR2 YYNGEE. The CDR3 sequence is CASSVAVDGSGANVLTF. The CDR3, as DNA: TGTGCCAGCAGCGTAGCGGTGGATGGCTCTGGGGCCAACGTCCTGACTTTC.

The chain uses TRBV7-9 and TRBJ2-5; no reliable D call. With 5 bases removed from V and 3 bases from J, the gap between germline ends came to 13 bases. The CDR3 contains 14 residues. Germline V gene lookup returns CDR1 SEHNR and CDR2 FQNEAQ (reference sequence). CDR3 bases: TGTGCCAGCAGCCCTCCCCTAGGAAAAGAGACCCAGTACTTC. Translating gives CASSPPLGKETQYF.

The rearrangement links TRBV7-9 to TRBJ2-7, with D unresolved. This CDR3 region has 13 residues. Germline lookup yields CDR1 SEHNR and CDR2 FQNEAQ (reference sequence). The V end was cut by 3 bases, the J end by 5 bases, with 11 bases between. The CDR3 sequence is CASSFGFTHEQYF. CDR3 DNA: TGTGCCAGCAGCTTTGGGTTTACCCACGAGCAGTACTTC.

In its sample, this clonotype was seen once. The chain couples TRBV25-1 to TRBJ2-3, with a weak D call TRBD2 (5 bases). Trimming removed 2 bases from V and 4 bases from J, with 16 bases in between. The germline V gene has CDR1 MGHDK and CDR2 SYGVNS. This CDR3 contains 16 residues. CDR3 in amino acids: CASSEKTIRNADTQYF. In nucleotides, the CDR3 is TGTGCCAGCAGTGAAAAGACTATCCGTAACGCAGATACGCAGTATTTT.

J is TRBJ2-7 and V is TRBV9; TRBD2 matches at 8 bases. The CDR3 length is 15 residues. CDR1 is SGDLS, CDR2 YYNGEE, per germline. V lost 2 bases and J lost 4; bases outside the gene matches: 8. The CDR3 here is CASSVYGRAGYEQYF. The DNA of the CDR3 is TGTGCCAGCAGCGTCTACGGGAGGGCCGGGTACGAGCAGTACTTC.

The chain recombines TRBV15 with TRBJ2-7; possibly TRBD1 or TRBD2 for D (5 bases each). CDR3 size: 12 residues. Germline CDR1 LNHNV, CDR2 YYDKDF (reference sequence). V lost 10 bases, J lost 8 bases, and 18 bases lay in between. Written as DNA, the CDR3 is TGTGCCATCTCCAGAGGGGCTCGGCAGCAGTACTTC. Residues: CAISRGARQQYF.

This chain connects TRBV28 to TRBJ2-6; D uncertain. The CDR3 is made up of 18 amino acids. Germline-derived CDR1 and CDR2 are MDHEN and SYDVKM. Trimming shortened V by 6 bases and J by 2 bases, and 20 bases separated the two germline ends. CDR3 loop: CASRAAAPVLPGANVLTF. The CDR3 nucleotides read TGTGCCAGCAGGGCGGCCGCCCCCGTACTCCCTGGGGCCAACGTCCTGACTTTC.

V is TRBV7-8 and J is TRBJ2-6; no firm D call. The V gene's germline CDR1 is SGHVS and CDR2 FQNEAQ. Deletions cut 5 bases from V and 0 bases from J, with 11 bases between. The CDR3 has 16 amino acids. CDR3 sequence: CASSAIHSSGANVLTF. The CDR3, as DNA: TGTGCCAGCAGCGCAATCCATAGCTCTGGGGCCAACGTCCTGACTTTC.

This rearrangement joins TRBV9 to TRBJ1-6; unclear D gene. Germline assignment: CDR1 SGDLS and CDR2 YYNGEE. This CDR3 region has 17 residues. V was clipped by 3 bases and J by 0 bases, with 13 bases between them. CDR3 loop: CASSATPQSSYNSPLHF. The CDR3, as DNA: TGTGCCAGCAGCGCCACACCACAGAGCTCCTATAATTCACCCCTCCACTTT.

The chain employs TRBV28 and TRBJ2-7; 9 bases are shared with TRBD2. After removal of 7 bases from V and 4 bases from J, the junction contained 11 bases not matched to a gene. The germline gives CDR1 MDHEN, CDR2 SYDVKM. This CDR3 has 15 residues. CDR3 region: CASIKLTSGLYEQYF. Here the CDR3 DNA reads TGTGCCAGCATTAAACTGACTAGCGGCCTTTACGAGCAGTACTTC.

This sequence joins TRBV19 and TRBJ2-7, with TRBD1 as a possible D gene (6 bases). This CDR3 spans 14 amino acids. Deletions cut 3 bases from V and 2 bases from J, with 11 bases between. Germline values: CDR1 LNHDA, CDR2 SQIVND (reference sequence). CDR3: CASSMTHRAYEQYF. The CDR3 coding sequence is TGTGCCAGTAGTATGACGCACAGGGCCTACGAGCAGTACTTC. Supplemented by reference TRBV19 and TRBJ2-7, the full variable domain reads DGGITQSPKYLFRKEGQNVTLSCEQNLNHDAMYWYRQDPGQGLRLIYYSQIVNDFQKGDIAEGYSVSREKKESFPLTVTSAQKNPTAFYLCASSMTHRAYEQYFGPGTRLTVT.

CDR3 coding DNA: TGCAGTGGATCGGGGTCAACCTACGAGCAGTACTTC. Translating it yields CSGSGSTYEQYF. The chain couples TRBV20-1 to TRBJ2-7, with a weak D call TRBD2 (5 bases). Trimming took 7 bases from V and 2 from J, leaving 12 bases between them. Germline V CDR1 and CDR2: DFQATT, SNEGSKA (reference sequence). This CDR3 is built from 12 residues.